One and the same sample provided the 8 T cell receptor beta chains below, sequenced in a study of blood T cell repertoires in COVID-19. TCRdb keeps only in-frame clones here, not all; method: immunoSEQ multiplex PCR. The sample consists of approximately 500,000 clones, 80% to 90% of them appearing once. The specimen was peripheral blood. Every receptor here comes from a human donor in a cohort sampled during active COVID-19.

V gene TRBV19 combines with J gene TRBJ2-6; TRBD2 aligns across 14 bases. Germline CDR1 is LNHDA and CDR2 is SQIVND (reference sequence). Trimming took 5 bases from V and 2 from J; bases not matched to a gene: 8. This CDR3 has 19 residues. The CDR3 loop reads CASSPQPGLAGAGANVLTF. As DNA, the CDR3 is TGTGCCAGTAGTCCTCAGCCGGGACTAGCGGGAGCTGGGGCCAACGTCCTGACTTTC.

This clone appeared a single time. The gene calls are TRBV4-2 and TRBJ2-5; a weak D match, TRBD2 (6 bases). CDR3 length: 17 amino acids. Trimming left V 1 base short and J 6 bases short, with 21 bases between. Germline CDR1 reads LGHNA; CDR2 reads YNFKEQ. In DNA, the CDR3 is TGTGCCAGCAGCCAAGGGGGGGACGGGAGTGGAAGAAAGACCCAGTACTTC. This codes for CASSQGGDGSGRKTQYF.

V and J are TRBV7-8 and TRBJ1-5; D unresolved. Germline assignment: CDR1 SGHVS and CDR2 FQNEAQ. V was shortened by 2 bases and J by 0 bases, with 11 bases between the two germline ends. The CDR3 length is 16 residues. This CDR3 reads CASSLKLLPSNQPQHF. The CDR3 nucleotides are TGTGCCAGCAGCTTAAAACTTCTACCTAGCAATCAGCCCCAGCATTTT.

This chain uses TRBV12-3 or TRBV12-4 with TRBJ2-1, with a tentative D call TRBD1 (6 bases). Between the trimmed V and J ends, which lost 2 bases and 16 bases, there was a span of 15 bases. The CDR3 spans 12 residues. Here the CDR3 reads CASSLQGPSAFF. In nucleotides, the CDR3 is TGTGCCAGCAGTTTACAGGGGCCGTCTGCCTTCTTC.

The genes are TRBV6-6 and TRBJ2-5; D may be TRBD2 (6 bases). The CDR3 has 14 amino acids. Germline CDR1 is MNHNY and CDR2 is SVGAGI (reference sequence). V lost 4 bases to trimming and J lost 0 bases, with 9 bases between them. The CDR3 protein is CASSSRDYQETQYF. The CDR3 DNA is TGTGCCAGCAGTTCCCGGGACTACCAAGAGACCCAGTACTTC.

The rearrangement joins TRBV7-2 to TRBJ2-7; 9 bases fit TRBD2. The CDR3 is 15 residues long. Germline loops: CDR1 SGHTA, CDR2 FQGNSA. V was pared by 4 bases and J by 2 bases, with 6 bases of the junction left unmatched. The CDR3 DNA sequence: TGTGCCAGCAGCTCCGGACTAGCGAGCACCTACGAGCAGTACTTC. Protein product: CASSSGLASTYEQYF.

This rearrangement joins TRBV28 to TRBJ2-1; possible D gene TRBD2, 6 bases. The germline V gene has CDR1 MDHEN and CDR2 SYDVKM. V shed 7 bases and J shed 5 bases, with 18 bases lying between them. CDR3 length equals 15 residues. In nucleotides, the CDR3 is TGTGCCAGCACCCCCCGACTAGAACCGCACAATGAGCAGTTCTTC. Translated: CASTPRLEPHNEQFF.

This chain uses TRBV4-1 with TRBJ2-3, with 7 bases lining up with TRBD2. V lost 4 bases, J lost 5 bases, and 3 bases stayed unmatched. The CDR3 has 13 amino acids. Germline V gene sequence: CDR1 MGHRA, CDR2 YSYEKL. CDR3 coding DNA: TGCGCCAGCAGCCTCCGGGAGGTAGATACGCAGTATTTT. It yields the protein CASSLREVDTQYF.